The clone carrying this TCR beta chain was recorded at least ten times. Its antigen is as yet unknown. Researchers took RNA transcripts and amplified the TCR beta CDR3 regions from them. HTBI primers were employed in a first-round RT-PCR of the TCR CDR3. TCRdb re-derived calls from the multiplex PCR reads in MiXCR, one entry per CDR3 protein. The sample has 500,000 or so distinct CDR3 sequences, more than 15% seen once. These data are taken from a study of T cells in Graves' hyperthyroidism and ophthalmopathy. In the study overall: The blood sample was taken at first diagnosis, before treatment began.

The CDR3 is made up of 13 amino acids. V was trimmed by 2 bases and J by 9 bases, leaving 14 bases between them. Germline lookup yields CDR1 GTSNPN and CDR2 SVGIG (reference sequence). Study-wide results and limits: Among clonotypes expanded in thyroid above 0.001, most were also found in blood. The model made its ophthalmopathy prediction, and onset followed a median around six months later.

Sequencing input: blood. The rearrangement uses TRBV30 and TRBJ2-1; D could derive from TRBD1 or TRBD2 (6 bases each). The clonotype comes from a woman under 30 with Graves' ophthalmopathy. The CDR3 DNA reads TGTGCCTGGAGTCCGAGGGGGGTGGGTGAGCAGTTCTTC. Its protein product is CAWSPRGVGEQFF.